This T cell receptor (beta chain) was captured in a study of T cell clones after liver transplantation. Study information: Liver transplant recipients had immunosuppression withdrawal attempted within 2 years. Subjects received no induction therapy and standard immunosuppression until randomization at 12-24 months post-transplant. General study findings and limits: The donor-reactive repertoire was only partly measurable in a couple of subjects, lacking donor cells.

This clone has just a few counts. Antigen: not known. Sorting of unstimulated PBMCs yielded separate CD3+CD4+ and CD3+CD8+ fractions. This CDR3 region has 13 residues. With 7 bases clipped from V and 7 bases from J, the junction kept 5 bases outside the gene matches. Germline lookup yields CDR1 SNHLY and CDR2 FYNNEI. The assay was immunoSEQ multiplex PCR, and TCRdb's table has in-frame clones only and misses some. The profile covers 55,000 to 75,000 clones, with approximately 70% appearing a single time and approximately 3% taken by the ten largest. The clonotype comes from a human patient who received a liver transplant. A subset of T cells may come from the graft donor. This chain joins TRBV2 and TRBJ1-2, with 11 bases aligning to TRBD1. The sample in question was CD4+ T cells from blood, obtained at the roughly 15-month timepoint. CDR3 protein: CASKTGTGGGYTF. The CDR3 region has the DNA TGTGCCAGCAAAACCGGGACAGGGGGTGGCTACACCTTC.